This entry features one TCR beta chain sequence. A read error may produce the germline difference seen at one junction end. This record comes from a study of shared clonotypes between healthy human individuals. Study details: A couple of women and three men aged 18 to 49 made up the donors.

The authors loaded around 190 ng DNA, approximately 30,000 T cell genomes, into sorted-subset replicate PCRs. Measured with immunoSEQ multiplex PCR; TCRdb has only the in-frame clones, and not every one. The sample comprises some 1,100,000 clones, 75% to 85% of which are singletons, and around 0.47% rests with the top ten. Germline V gene lookup returns CDR1 SGHTA and CDR2 FQGNSA. This CDR3 spans 14 amino acids. This chain links TRBV7-2 with TRBJ1-1; unclear D gene. Sequenced sample: memory CD4+ T cells from PBMCs. Noted subset: CD45RA-negative fraction. This clonotype was obtained from a man between 18 and 29 years old in good health. Some clones in this sample may be carry-over from other donors' samples. The CDR3, as DNA: TGTGCCAGCAGCCTAGCCCGGGAAAACACTGAAGCTTTCTTT. The encoded protein is CASSLARENTEAFF.